The rows below give T cell receptor beta chains drawn from one sample of a study of cytotoxic CD8 clonotypes in ibrutinib-treated CLL. Here immunoSEQ multiplex PCR was the method, and the copy in TCRdb shows in-frame clones only, minus some. The sample includes tens of thousands of clones, 55% to 70% of them seen just once. This specimen was PBMCs, taken at disease progression, from a patient treated with ibrutinib. Source of these receptors: a human donor with chronic lymphocytic leukemia. The CDR3 runs from the conserved cysteine through the conserved F or W. Each record gives: J gene, clone size, V gene, D gene, CDR3 protein. The D gene is left open where the match is weak. Expanded clones are given a class, and other clones once, few, many or no size at all.

TRBJ1-5 | few | TRBV15 | NA | CATSRERTDSNQPQHF
TRBJ2-7 | few | TRBV5-4 | NA | CASSATQGGYEQYF
TRBJ2-3 | few | TRBV29-1 | NA | CSVVGAYTDTQYF
TRBJ1-1 | NA | TRBV20-1 | NA | CSAPGRIEAFF
TRBJ1-4 | NA | TRBV12-5 | NA | CASGFGREGANEKLFF
TRBJ2-1 | few | TRBV6-1 | TRBD2 | CASSALAGAYNEQFF
TRBJ1-2 | NA | TRBV6-5 | NA | CASSYFDSYGYTF
TRBJ2-1 | NA | TRBV18 | TRBD1 | CASSLGTGGINEQFF
TRBJ1-1 | NA | TRBV5-4 | NA | CASSWGGKGTEAFF
TRBJ1-2 | few | TRBV4-1 | TRBD1 | CASSQDTGGRFGYTF
TRBJ2-7 | NA | TRBV5-8 | NA | CASSLEPVFSYEQYF
TRBJ2-5 | NA | TRBV4-1 | NA | CASSQDGARVETQYF
TRBJ2-5 | NA | TRBV10-3 | NA | CAISGIGGGPETQYF
TRBJ1-2 | few | TRBV5-4 | NA | CASSLVQYGYTF
TRBJ2-6 | NA | TRBV6-6 | NA | CASSSPGHGANVLTF
TRBJ1-1 | few | TRBV6-5 | NA | CASSYSGEGGTEAFF
TRBJ2-5 | NA | TRBV5-4 | NA | CASSQGGTPETQYF
TRBJ1-5 | NA | TRBV7-2 | NA | CASSYRDGNQPQHF
TRBJ2-6 | NA | TRBV7-9 | NA | CASSLVSGANVLTF
TRBJ2-7 | few | TRBV4-1 | NA | CASSQEISGEQYF
TRBJ1-6 | few | TRBV4-3 | NA | CASSPEPGLTYSPLHF
TRBJ1-2 | NA | TRBV15 | NA | CATSRPPGFANYGYTF
TRBJ1-2 | NA | TRBV29-1 | NA | CSVEGRPPSNYGYTF
TRBJ2-1 | few | TRBV5-6 | NA | CASSPQGMPSYNEQFF
TRBJ1-5 | NA | TRBV7-6 | NA | CASSLYRDQPQHF
TRBJ1-2 | few | TRBV25-1 | TRBD1 | CASSEPQGRSGYTF
TRBJ1-2 | medium-sized | TRBV5-6 | NA | CASSLDGLPFNYGYTF
TRBJ1-3 | NA | TRBV6-6 | TRBD1 | CASSYGTEGNTIYF
TRBJ1-6 | NA | TRBV27 | NA | CASSWRYNSPLHF
TRBJ2-3 | NA | TRBV28 | NA | CASSLAGYTDTQYF
TRBJ2-5 | NA | TRBV5-4 | TRBD1 | CASSPPPGQGERIETQYF
TRBJ1-3 | NA | TRBV7-2 | NA | CASSPGVGATSGNTIYF
TRBJ2-7 | NA | TRBV7-7 | TRBD2 | CASSLVRTSEQYF
TRBJ2-2 | NA | TRBV29-1 | TRBD1 | CSATTDRGQYTGELFF
TRBJ2-1 | few | TRBV5-1 | NA | CASSLEFTGREQFF
TRBJ2-2 | few | TRBV5-6 | NA | CASSHRAGTGELFF
TRBJ2-3 | medium-sized | TRBV11-3 | NA | CASSLAASTDTQYF
TRBJ2-5 | NA | TRBV29-1 | NA | CSVGVGVETQYF
TRBJ1-1 | few | TRBV7-2 | NA | CASSFGREAFF